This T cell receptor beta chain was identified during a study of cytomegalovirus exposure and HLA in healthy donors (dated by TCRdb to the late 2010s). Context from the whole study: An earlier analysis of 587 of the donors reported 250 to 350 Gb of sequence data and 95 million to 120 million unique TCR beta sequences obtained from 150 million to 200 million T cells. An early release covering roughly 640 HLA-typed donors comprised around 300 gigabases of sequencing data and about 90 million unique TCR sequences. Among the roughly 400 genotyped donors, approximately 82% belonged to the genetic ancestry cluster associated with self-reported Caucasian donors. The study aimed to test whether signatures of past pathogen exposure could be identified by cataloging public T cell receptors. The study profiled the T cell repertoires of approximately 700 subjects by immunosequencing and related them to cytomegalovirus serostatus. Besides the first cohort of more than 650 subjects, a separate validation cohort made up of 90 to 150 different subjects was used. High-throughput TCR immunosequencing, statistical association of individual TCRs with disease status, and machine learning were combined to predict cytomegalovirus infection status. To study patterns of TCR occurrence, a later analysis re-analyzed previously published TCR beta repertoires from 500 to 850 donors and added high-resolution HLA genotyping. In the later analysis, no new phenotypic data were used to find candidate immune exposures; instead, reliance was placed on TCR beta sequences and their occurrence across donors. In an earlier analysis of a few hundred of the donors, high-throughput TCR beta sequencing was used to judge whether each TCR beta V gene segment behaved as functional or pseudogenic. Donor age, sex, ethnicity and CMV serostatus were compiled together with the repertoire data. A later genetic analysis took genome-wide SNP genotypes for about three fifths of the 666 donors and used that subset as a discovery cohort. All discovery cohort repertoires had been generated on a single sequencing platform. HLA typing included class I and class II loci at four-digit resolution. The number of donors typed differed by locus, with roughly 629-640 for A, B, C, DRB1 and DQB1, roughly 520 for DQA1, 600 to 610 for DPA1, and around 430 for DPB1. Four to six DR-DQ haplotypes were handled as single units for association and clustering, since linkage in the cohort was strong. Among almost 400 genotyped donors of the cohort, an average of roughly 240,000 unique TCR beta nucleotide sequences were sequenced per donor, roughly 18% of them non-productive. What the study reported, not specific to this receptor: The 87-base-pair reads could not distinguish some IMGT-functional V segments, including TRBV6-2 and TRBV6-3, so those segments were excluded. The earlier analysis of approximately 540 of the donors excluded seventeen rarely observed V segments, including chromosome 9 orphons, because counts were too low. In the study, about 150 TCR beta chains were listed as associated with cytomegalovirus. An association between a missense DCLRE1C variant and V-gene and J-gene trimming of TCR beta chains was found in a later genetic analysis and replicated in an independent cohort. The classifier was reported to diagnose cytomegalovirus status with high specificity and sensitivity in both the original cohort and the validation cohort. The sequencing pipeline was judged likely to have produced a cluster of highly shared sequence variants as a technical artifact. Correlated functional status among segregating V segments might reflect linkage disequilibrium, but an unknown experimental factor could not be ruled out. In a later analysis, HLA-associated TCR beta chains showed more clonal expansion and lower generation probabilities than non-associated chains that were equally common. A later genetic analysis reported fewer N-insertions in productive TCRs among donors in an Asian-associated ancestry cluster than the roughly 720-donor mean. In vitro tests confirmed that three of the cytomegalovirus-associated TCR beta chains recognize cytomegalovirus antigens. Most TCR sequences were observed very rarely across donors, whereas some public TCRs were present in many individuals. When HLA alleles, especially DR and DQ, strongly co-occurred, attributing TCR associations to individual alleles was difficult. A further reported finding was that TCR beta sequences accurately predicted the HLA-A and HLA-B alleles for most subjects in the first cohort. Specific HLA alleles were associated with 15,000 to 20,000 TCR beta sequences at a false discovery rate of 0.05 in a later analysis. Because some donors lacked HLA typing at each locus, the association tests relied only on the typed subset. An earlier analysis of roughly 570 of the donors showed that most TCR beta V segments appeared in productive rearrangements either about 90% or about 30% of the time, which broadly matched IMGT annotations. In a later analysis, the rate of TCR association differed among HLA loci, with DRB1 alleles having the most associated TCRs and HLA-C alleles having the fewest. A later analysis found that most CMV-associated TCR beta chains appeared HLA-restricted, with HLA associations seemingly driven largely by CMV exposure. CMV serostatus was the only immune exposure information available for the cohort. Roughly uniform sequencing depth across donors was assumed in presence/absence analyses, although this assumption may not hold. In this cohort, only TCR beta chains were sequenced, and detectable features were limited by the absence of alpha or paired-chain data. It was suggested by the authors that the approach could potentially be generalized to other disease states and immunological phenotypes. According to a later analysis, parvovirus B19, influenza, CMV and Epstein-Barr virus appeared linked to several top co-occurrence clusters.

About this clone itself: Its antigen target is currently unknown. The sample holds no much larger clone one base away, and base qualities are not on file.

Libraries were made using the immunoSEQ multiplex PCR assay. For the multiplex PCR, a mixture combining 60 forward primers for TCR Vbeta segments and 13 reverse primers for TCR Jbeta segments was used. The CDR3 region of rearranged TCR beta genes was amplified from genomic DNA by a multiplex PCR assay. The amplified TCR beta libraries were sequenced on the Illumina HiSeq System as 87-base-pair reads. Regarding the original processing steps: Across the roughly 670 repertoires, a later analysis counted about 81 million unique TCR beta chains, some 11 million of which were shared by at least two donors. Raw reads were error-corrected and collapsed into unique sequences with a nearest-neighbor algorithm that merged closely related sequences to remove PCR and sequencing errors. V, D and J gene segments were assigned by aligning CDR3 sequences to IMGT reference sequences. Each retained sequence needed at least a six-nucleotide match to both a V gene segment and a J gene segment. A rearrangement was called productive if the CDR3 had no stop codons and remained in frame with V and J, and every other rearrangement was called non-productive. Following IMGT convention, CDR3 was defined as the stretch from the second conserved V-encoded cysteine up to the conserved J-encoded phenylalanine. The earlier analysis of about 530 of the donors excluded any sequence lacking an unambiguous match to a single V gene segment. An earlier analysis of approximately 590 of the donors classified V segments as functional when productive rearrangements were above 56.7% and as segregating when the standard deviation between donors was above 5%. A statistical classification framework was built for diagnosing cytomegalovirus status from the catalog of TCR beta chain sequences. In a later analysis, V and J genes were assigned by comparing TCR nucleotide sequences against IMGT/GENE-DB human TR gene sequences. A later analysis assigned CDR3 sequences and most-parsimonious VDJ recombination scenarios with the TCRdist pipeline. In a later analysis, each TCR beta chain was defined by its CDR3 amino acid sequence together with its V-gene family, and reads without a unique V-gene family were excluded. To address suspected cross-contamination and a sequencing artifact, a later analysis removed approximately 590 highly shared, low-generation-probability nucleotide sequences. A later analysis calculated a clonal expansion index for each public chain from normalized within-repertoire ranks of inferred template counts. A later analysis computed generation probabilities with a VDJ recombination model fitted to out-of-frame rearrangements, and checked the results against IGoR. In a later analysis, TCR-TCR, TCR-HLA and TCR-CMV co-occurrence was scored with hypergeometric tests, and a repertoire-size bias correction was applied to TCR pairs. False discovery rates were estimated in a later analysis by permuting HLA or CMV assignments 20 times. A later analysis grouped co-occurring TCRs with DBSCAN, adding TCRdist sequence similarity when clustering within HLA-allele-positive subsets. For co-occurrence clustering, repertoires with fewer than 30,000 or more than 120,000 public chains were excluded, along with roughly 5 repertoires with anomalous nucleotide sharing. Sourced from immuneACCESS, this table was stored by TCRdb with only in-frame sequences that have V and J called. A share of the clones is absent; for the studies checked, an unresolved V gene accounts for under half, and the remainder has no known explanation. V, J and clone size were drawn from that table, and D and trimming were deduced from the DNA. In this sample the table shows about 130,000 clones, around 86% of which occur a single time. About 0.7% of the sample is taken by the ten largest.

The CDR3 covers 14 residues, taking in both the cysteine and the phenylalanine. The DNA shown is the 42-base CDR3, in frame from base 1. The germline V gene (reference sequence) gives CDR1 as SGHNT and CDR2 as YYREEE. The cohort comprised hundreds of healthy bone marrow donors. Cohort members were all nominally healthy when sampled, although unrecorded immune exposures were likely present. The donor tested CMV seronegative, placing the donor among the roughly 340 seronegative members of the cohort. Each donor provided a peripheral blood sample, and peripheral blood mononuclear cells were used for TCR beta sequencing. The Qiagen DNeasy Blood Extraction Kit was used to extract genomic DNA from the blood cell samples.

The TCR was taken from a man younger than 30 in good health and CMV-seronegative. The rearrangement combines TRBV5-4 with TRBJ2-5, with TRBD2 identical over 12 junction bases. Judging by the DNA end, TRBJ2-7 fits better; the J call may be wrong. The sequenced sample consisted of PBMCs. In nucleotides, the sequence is TGTGCCAGCAGCTCTAGCGGGGGGGAGTACGAGCAGTACTTC. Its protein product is CASSSSGGEYEQYF.